These T cell receptor beta chains were read from a single sample in a study of blood T cell repertoires in COVID-19. Here immunoSEQ multiplex PCR was the method, and the copy in TCRdb shows in-frame clones only, minus some. The sample shows about 330,000 clones, around 87% of them seen only once. The specimen sequenced was PBMCs or T cells enriched from blood (not recorded which). All receptors derive from a woman between 25 and 40 years old who had recovered from COVID-19. CDR3s include the opening cysteine and the closing phenylalanine or tryptophan. Fields, in order: J gene, V gene, CDR3 protein.

>TRBJ2-5|TRBV21-1
CGRQGQETQYF
>TRBJ2-7|TRBV30
CAYGQGFYEQYF
>TRBJ2-7|TRBV2
CASRWELDGYEQYF
>TRBJ2-1|TRBV5-1
CASSLSPGVSDEQFF
>TRBJ2-7|TRBV4-2
CASSRLRDEQYF
>TRBJ2-7|TRBV2
CASRGDRGPYEQYF
>TRBJ1-4|TRBV5-5
CASSLHGQLEGEKLFF
>TRBJ2-3|TRBV11-1
CASKGQGSDTQYF
>TRBJ2-3|TRBV5-1
CASSLNGGSTDTQYF
>TRBJ1-6|TRBV3-1/TRBV3-2
CASSQGQGGLTSPLHF
>TRBJ2-7|TRBV4-2
CASSQDPTYEQYF
>TRBJ1-1|TRBV6-5
CASSYSSGGWTEAFF
>TRBJ1-2|TRBV9
CASRTGIGYTF
>TRBJ1-5|TRBV5-6
CASSFAGSNQPQHF
>TRBJ1-2|TRBV5-4
CASSGGQDPYGYTF
>TRBJ1-3|TRBV9
CASSYNSGNTIYF
>TRBJ2-3|TRBV5-1
CASSPDRDWDTQYF
>TRBJ2-1|TRBV11-1
CASSFASSYNEQFF
>TRBJ2-2|TRBV5-4
CASSRREGNTGELFF
>TRBJ2-3|TRBV7-9
CATNPKRGGSTDTQYF
>TRBJ2-4|TRBV14
CASSPGLAGAEAPRVIQYF
>TRBJ2-5|TRBV5-1
CASSYLLGRGQETQYF
>TRBJ1-2|TRBV6-5
CASSYNRGDYGYTF
>TRBJ2-1|TRBV30
CAWSVGAASYNEQFF
>TRBJ2-5|TRBV5-6
CASSIGLAGGRETQYF
>TRBJ2-5|TRBV12-5
CASGFEQGAPLETQYF
>TRBJ2-7|TRBV29-1
CSVGVPGQRYEQYF
>TRBJ1-4|TRBV7-8
CASSLRQRLTNEKLFF
>TRBJ2-1|TRBV7-9
CASSHRDSLYNEQFF
>TRBJ1-1|TRBV14
CASSQAGTGLLGTEAFF
>TRBJ1-5|TRBV10-3
CAISESEGQPQHF
>TRBJ1-2|TRBV28
CASTRAGVNYGYTF
>TRBJ2-2|TRBV27
CASSSRVNTGELFF
>TRBJ1-5|TRBV10-3
CATQDYSNQPQHF
>TRBJ2-3|TRBV9
CASSPRGGPADTQYF
>TRBJ2-2|TRBV9
CASSVATNTGELFF
>TRBJ1-2|TRBV2
CASSDEGSYGYTF
>TRBJ1-5|TRBV6-2/TRBV6-3
CASSLRGSNQPQHF
>TRBJ1-2|TRBV11-2
CASSPDRNYGYTF
>TRBJ1-2|TRBV10-3
CAISESIDSSYGYTF
>TRBJ1-2|TRBV5-1
CASSLSVGAEGYTF
>TRBJ2-1|TRBV19
CASSQGTGWDNEQFF